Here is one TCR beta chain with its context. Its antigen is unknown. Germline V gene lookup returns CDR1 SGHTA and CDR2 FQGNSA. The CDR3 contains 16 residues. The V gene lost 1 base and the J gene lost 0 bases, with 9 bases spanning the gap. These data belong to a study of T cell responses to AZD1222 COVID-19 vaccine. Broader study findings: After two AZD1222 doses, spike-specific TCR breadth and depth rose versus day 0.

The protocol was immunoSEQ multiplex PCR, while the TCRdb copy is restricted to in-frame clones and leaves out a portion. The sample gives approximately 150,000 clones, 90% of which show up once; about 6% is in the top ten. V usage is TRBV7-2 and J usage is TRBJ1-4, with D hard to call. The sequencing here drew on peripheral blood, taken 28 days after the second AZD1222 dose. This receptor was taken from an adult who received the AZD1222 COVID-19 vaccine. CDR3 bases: TGTGCCAGCAGCTTAGGGGTCAGCGCAACTAATGAAAAACTGTTTTTT. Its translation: CASSLGVSATNEKLFF.